The 2 T cell receptor beta chains in this list originate from one sample, sequenced in a study of human T cells and chemical hapten exposure. The time point denotes: patch test 3, about 24 weeks after DPC sensitization. Treatment specified: therapeutic diphenylcyclopropenone sensitization with weekly scalp DPC. TCRdb reprocessed the RACE reads via MiXCR and lists one record per CDR3 protein. The data show some 110,000 distinct CDR3 sequences, 11% seen once. Sequences were derived from whole blood, sampled in connection with sensitization to the hapten diphenylcyclopropenone (DPC). Receptor source: a woman in her 50s with alopecia areata. Some clones in this sample may be carry-over from other donors' samples.

This clonotype showed up just a few times. This chain joins TRBV15 and TRBJ1-5; 7 positions agree with TRBD1. Trimming removed 5 bases from V and 3 bases from J; junction bases left unmatched: 7. The CDR3 sequence is 15 residues long. The germline CDR1 and CDR2 sequences are LNHNV and YYDKDF (reference sequence). The CDR3 protein is CATSEHRGTNQPQHF. The CDR3 DNA follows: TGTGCCACCAGCGAGCACAGGGGCACCAATCAGCCCCAGCATTTT.

J is TRBJ1-1 and V is TRBV7-9; D is ambiguous. From germline, CDR1 is SEHNR and CDR2 FQNEAQ (reference sequence). Trimming removed 1 base from V and 7 bases from J, with 13 bases in between. This CDR3 has 14 amino acids. The CDR3 DNA reads as TGTGCCAGCAGCTTAGGGGGTTTTAAAGGTGAAGCTTTCTTT. Encoded protein: CASSLGGFKGEAFF.